Below are 7 T cell receptor beta chains sequenced from a single sample in a study of glioma-infiltrating T cells. Using RNA template, CDR3s of TCR alpha and beta were amplified with iRepertoire arm-PCR. One entry per CDR3 protein, called by TCRdb with MiXCR from the multiplex PCR reads. The sample lists roughly 120,000 distinct CDR3 sequences, 20% to 25% occurring once. The sample comprised glioma tissue, nonneoplastic brain tissue, or PBMCs (not recorded which). Receptors originate from a human donor with low-grade glioma or glioblastoma, undergoing nonglioma brain surgery, or in good health (not recorded which).

The chain couples TRBV29-1 to TRBJ2-1; D uncertain. The CDR3 consists of 12 residues. Germline CDR1 reads SQVTM; CDR2 reads ANQGSEA. Trimming pared 7 bases from V and 3 bases from J, leaving 10 bases between. This CDR3 reads CSGSQSYNEQFF. The CDR3 DNA follows: TGCAGCGGTAGCCAGAGCTACAATGAGCAGTTCTTC.

In this sample, this clonotype turned up many times. V and J are TRBV10-3 and TRBJ2-7, with 7 bases fitting TRBD1. CDR1 and CDR2 (germline): ENHRY, SYGVKD. CDR3 length: 12 residues. V trimming: 8 bases; J trimming: 7 bases; junction bases outside the gene matches: 8. The CDR3 here is CAISDRVLEQYF. CDR3 sequence (DNA): TGTGCCATCTCCGACAGGGTGCTAGAGCAGTACTTC.

There are many counts of this clonotype. This chain links TRBV24-1 with TRBJ2-2, with D maybe TRBD2 (5 bases). Germline assignment: CDR1 KGHDR and CDR2 SFDVKD. The CDR3 spans 14 residues. V was trimmed by 1 base and J by 3 bases, leaving 5 bases between them. The CDR3 loop is CATSDFGDTGELFF. The CDR3 DNA reads as TGTGCCACCAGTGATTTCGGGGACACCGGGGAGCTGTTTTTT.

The table lists this clonotype with many counts. The chain uses TRBV6-1 and TRBJ2-7; maybe TRBD1 (7 bases). The CDR3 loop spans 15 amino acids. The V end was cut by 6 bases, the J end by 1 base, with 16 bases between. The germline V gene encodes CDR1 MNHNS and CDR2 SASEGT. The CDR3 coding sequence is TGTGCCAGCAGAGCCCGACAGGGAGGTTCCTACGAGCAGTACTTC. It translates to CASRARQGGSYEQYF.

This clonotype has at least ten counts. V and J are TRBV18 and TRBJ2-1, with unresolved D. The V gene's germline CDR1 is KGHSH and CDR2 LQKENI. This CDR3 is 11 amino acids long. V was pared by 10 bases and J by 2 bases, with 6 bases between. DNA for the CDR3: TGTGCCACCACCGCCTACAATGAGCAGTTCTTC. Translated: CATTAYNEQFF.

This clonotype was observed at least ten times. The chain is built from TRBV7-3 and TRBJ2-3, with D uncertain. The CDR3 spans 13 residues. Between the trimmed V and J ends, which lost 4 bases and 0 bases, there was a span of 5 bases. Germline lookup yields CDR1 SGHTA and CDR2 FQGTGA. CDR3 in amino acids: CASSSSSTDTQYF. In DNA form, the CDR3 reads TGTGCCAGCAGCTCCTCAAGCACAGATACGCAGTATTTT.

This clonotype was observed many times. The chain links TRBV28 to TRBJ1-2; weak D call: TRBD1 (6 bases). Germline V gives CDR1 MDHEN, CDR2 SYDVKM. CDR3 size: 13 residues. With 10 bases removed from V and 1 base from J, the gap between germline ends came to 13 bases. In nucleotides, the CDR3 is TGTGCCACCCGGACAGCCAATAACTATGGCTACACCTTC. Translated: CATRTANNYGYTF.